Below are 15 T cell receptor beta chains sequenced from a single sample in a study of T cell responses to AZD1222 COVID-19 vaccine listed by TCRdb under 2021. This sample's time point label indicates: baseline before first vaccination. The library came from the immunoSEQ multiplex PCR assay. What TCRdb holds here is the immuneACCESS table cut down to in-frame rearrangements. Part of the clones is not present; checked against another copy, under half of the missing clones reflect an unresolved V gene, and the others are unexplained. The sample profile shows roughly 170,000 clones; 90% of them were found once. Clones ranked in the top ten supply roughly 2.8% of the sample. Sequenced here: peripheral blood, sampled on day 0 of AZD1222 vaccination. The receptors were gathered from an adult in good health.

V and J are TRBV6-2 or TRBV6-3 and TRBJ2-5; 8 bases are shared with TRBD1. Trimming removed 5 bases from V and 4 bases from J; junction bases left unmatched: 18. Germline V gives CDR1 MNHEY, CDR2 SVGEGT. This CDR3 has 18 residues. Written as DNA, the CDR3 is TGTGCCAGCAGTCCCCTAATGGGACAGGCCGCGAGTCGAGAGACCCAGTACTTC. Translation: CASSPLMGQAASRETQYF.

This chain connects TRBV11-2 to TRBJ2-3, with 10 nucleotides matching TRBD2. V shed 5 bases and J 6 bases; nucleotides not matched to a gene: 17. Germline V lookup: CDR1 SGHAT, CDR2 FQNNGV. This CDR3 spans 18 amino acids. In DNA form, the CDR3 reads TGTGCCAGCAGCCCGGGGGCCTTAGCGGGGGGATCTTGGGATACGCAGTATTTT. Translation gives CASSPGALAGGSWDTQYF.

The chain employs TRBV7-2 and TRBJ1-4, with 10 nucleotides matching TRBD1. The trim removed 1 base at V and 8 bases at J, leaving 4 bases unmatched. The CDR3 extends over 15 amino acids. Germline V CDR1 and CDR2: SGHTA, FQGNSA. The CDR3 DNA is TGTGCCAGCAGCTTAGGGGGACAGGGGAGCGAAAAACTGTTTTTT. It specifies CASSLGGQGSEKLFF.

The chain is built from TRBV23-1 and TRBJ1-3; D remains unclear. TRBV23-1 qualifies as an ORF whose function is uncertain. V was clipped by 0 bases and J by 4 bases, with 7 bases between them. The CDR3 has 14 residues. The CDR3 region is CASSQSTYGNTIYF. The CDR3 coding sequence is TGCGCCAGCAGTCAATCGACGTACGGAAACACCATATATTTT.

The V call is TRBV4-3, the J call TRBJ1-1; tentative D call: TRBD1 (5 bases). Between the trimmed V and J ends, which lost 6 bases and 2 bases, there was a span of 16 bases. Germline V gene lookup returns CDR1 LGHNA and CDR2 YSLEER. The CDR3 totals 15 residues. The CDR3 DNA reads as TGCGCCAGCAGTAGCGCAGGGCTCTATAACACTGAAGCTTTCTTT. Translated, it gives CASSSAGLYNTEAFF.

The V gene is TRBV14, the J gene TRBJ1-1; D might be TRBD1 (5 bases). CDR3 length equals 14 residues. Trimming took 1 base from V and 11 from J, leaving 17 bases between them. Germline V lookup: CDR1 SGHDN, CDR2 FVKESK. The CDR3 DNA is TGTGCCAGCAGCCAAGGGGGCGCGGGCCGGGGGGCTTTCTTT. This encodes CASSQGGAGRGAFF.

The CDR3 DNA reads as TGCGCCAGCAGCCCCAGAGTAGTAGGCACCGGGGAGCTGTTTTTT. This gives the protein CASSPRVVGTGELFF. The rearrangement joins TRBV4-3 to TRBJ2-2, with D unresolved. The CDR3 covers 15 residues. V lost 4 bases to trimming and J lost 4 bases, with 13 bases between them. Germline CDR1 LGHNA, CDR2 YSLEER.

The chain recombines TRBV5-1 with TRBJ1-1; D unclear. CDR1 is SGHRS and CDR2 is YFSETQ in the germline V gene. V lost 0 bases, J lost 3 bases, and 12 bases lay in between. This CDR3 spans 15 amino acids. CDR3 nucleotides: TGCGCCAGCAGCTTGGACGCGACGGCAGACACTGAAGCTTTCTTT. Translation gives CASSLDATADTEAFF.

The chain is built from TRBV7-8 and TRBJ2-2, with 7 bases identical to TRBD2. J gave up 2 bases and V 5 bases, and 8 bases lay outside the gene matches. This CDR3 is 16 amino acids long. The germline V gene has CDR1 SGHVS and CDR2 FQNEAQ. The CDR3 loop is CASSNGRRPNTGELFF. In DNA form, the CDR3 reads TGTGCCAGCAGCAACGGGAGGCGGCCTAACACCGGGGAGCTGTTTTTT.

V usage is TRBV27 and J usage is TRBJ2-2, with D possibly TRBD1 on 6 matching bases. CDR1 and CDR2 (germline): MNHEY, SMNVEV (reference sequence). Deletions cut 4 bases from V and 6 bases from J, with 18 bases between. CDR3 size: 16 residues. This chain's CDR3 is CASSSPSTGIAGELFF. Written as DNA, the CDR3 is TGTGCCAGCAGTTCCCCCTCCACAGGGATAGCCGGGGAGCTGTTTTTT.

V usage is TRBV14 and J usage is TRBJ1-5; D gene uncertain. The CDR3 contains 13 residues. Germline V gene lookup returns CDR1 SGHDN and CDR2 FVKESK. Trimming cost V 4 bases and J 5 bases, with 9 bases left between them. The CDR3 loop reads CASSLQIDQPQHF. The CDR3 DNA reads TGTGCCAGCAGCCTCCAGATCGATCAGCCCCAGCATTTT.

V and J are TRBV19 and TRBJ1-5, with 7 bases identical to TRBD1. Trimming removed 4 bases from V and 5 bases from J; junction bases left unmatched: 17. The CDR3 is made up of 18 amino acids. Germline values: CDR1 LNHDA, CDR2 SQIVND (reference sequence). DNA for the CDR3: TGTGCCAGTAGTAACCTGCTCGACAGGGTTCGAGGCGATCAGCCCCAGCATTTT. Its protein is CASSNLLDRVRGDQPQHF.

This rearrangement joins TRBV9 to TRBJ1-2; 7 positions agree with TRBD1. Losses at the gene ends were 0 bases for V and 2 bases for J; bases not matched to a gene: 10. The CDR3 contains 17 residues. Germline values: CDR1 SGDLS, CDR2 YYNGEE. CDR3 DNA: TGTGCCAGCAGCGTAGAGGCACAGGGGCGGGGCAACTATGGCTACACCTTC. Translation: CASSVEAQGRGNYGYTF.

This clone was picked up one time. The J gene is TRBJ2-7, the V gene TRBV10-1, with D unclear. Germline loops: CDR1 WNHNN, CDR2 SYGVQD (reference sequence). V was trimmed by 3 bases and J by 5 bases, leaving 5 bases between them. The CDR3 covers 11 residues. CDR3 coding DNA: TGCGCCAGCAGTGATCTCAACGAGCAGTACTTC. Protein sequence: CASSDLNEQYF.

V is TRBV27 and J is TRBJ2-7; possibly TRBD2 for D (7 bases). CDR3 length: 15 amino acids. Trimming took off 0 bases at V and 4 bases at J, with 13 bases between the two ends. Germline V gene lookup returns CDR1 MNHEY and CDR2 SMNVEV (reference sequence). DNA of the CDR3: TGTGCCAGCAGTTTATCGGGCGGGGGCGTATACGAGCAGTACTTC. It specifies CASSLSGGGVYEQYF.